This T cell receptor beta chain was captured by sequencing in a study of blood T cells in healthy people across ages. The use of a sample-barcoded 5' primer and a J-beta primer mix characterized a second PCR of roughly 7 to 11 cycles. TCRdb passed the 5' RACE reads through MiXCR, listing each CDR3 protein once. The sample comprises 1.5 million or so distinct CDR3 sequences, roughly 40% of which are singletons, and 7.9% rests with the top ten. In this sample, this clonotype turned up a few times. CDR1 and CDR2 from the germline V gene are MNHEY and SVGAGI. The CDR3 sequence is 14 residues long. Deletions cut 0 bases from V and 8 bases from J, with 13 bases between.

This chain uses TRBV6-5 with TRBJ1-2; D ambiguous. This receptor was taken from a woman in her late teens or twenties in good health. The sequencing input was blood. CDR3 coding DNA: TGTGCCAGCAGTTACTCGTTCGGACTGGGCGGCTACACCTTC. Translating it yields CASSYSFGLGGYTF.